This TCR beta chain was recorded in a study of beta chain features in type 1 diabetes. Study outcomes and limitations: More deletions and fewer insertions at VDJ junctions were found in patients with type 1 diabetes.

Sorting that relied on CD45RO/CCR7/CD25/CD127/CD95/CD27 yielded CD4+ naive, central memory, regulatory and stem cell-like memory cells. cDNA synthesis used the whole RNA isolate, giving expressed TCRB sequences. The repertoire was sequenced with immunoSEQ multiplex PCR; TCRdb's copy has only in-frame clones and lacks some. The sample lists under 900,000 clones, about 17% occurring once. V was shortened by 3 bases and J by 2 bases, with 25 bases between the two germline ends. The CDR3 spans 19 residues. Germline lookup yields CDR1 MDHEN and CDR2 SYDVKM. To note about this clone: The antigen is undetermined.

This sequence joins TRBV28 and TRBJ1-2; unclear D gene. This receptor was taken from a woman under 30 in good health. Sequencing was done on a sample of naive CD4+ T cells from blood. This chain's CDR3 is CASSFWSARRTKSNYGYTF. The DNA for the CDR3 is TGTGCCAGCAGTTTTTGGTCCGCGAGACGGACGAAATCAAACTATGGCTACACCTTC.